Sequencing of this TCR beta chain was carried out in a study of control samples from healthy donors and cancer patients. Repertoires were generated with immunoSEQ multiplex PCR, while TCRdb's copy carries only in-frame clones and drops some. The table shows roughly 130,000 clones, with 90% to 95% occurring only once. The germline V gene encodes CDR1 SGHNT and CDR2 YYREEE (reference sequence). V shed 4 bases and J 3 bases; nucleotides not matched to a gene: 11. The CDR3 is made up of 16 amino acids. This sequence was found in a man in his fifties or sixties with head and neck cancer. The sample was PBMCs. The V gene is TRBV5-4, the J gene TRBJ2-5; TRBD2 aligns across 8 bases. The CDR3 is CASSPGGGFDEETQYF. DNA of the CDR3: TGTGCCAGCAGCCCGGGGGGGGGCTTTGATGAAGAGACCCAGTACTTC.